This T cell receptor beta chain was sequenced during a study of CD8 T cells in ankylosing spondylitis. Study observations and caveats: Significantly higher representation of disease-linked clones was reported for matched ankylosing spondylitis synovial fluid. Some of these motif variants have turned up before, in reports on reactive arthritis synovial fluid and blood. Disease-linked clones were CD8+ and relatively rare in peripheral blood. Characteristic of ankylosing spondylitis blood, it appeared, was a TCR beta motif comprising fewer than 10 highly homologous variants.

With 11 bases clipped from V and 6 bases from J, the junction kept 5 bases outside the gene matches. Germline lookup yields CDR1 MNHNS and CDR2 SASEGT. The CDR3 runs to 13 residues. As for this clonotype: Its antigen is undetermined.

It was by quantitative 5'-RACE with molecular barcodes that TCR beta libraries were made. TCRdb reanalysed the 5' RACE reads using MiXCR and keeps one entry per CDR3 protein. The sample holds some 840,000 distinct CDR3 sequences; about 11% are singletons and the top ten take just over 0.5%. The sample consisted of blood, either unsorted or a sorted T cell fraction (not recorded which). V and J are TRBV6-1 and TRBJ2-3; 13 bases are shared with TRBD2. This receptor was identified in a male donor with ankylosing spondylitis. CDR3: CAGALAGGDTQYF. DNA for the CDR3: TGTGCCGGGGCACTAGCGGGAGGGGATACGCAGTATTTT.